This T cell receptor (beta chain) came from a study of CD8+ T cells in alopecia areata (dated by TCRdb to between 2017 and 2018). About the full investigation: The treated patients, all with moderate-to-severe alopecia areata, were enrolled in an open-label pilot trial of oral tofacitinib given at 5 to 10 mg twice daily. The study used high-throughput TCRbeta sequencing to examine T cell clonal expansion in alopecia areata, in both the C3H/HeJ mouse model and human patients. Scalp clonality was compared across normal scalp (n=4), patchy alopecia areata scalp (n=8), and alopecia totalis/universalis scalp (n=8). Tofacitinib was given for 6 to 18 months, followed by 6 months of follow-up off drug to assess delayed response and recurrence. Amplification of TCRbeta CDR3 regions was done by immunoSEQ multiplex PCR using 35 Vbeta forward primers and 13 Jbeta reverse primers. Biopsies were taken from tofacitinib-treated patients at baseline and again at 4 and 24 weeks into treatment, and several of those patients also had a later scalp biopsy. RNA came from the PAXgene miRNA kit for fixed scalp, the miRNeasy kit for PBMCs, and the RNeasy kit for mouse skin. Scalp tissue and sorted CD4+ and CD8+ peripheral blood T cells from patchy and totalis/universalis alopecia areata patients and from healthy controls were covered by human TCRbeta sequencing. In treated patients, disease severity was measured using the SALT score, which gives the percentage of scalp surface area affected.

Libraries were prepared through the immunoSEQ multiplex PCR assay. For TCR sequencing, RNA was extracted from every sample and reverse transcribed into cDNA to serve as template. SuperScript III was used for first-strand cDNA synthesis, primed with a 2:1 mix of oligo-dT and random hexamers. A synthetic immune receptor repertoire was used to gauge amplification bias, and whatever bias remained was removed computationally. Per the source publication's procedure: Raw reads were preprocessed for error removal, and CDR3 was defined according to IMGT conventions as running from the conserved cysteine to phenylalanine. To get clonality, Shannon entropy was normalized by log2 of the number of productive unique TCRs and the result was subtracted from 1. Scalp TCRbeta sequences were cross-referenced with sorted blood CD4 and CD8 repertoires so that the CD4 or CD8 identity of scalp clones could be inferred. The clones in this table, taken by TCRdb from immuneACCESS, are in-frame only. Not every clone is retained; where verified, under half of the shortfall comes from an unresolved V gene, and the cause of the rest is unknown. V, J and clone size were drawn from that table, and D and trimming were deduced from the DNA. The sample table shows under 350,000 clones, and 58% are seen once. Together, the top ten hold 1.8% of the sample.

The meaning of the sample's time point label: 24 weeks on oral tofacitinib. Explained via the paper, the treatment or condition label denotes: oral pan-JAK inhibitor, 5-10 mg twice daily. Lesional scalp punch biopsies and peripheral blood were obtained from alopecia areata patients. PBMCs were separated by density centrifugation and stained for CD3, CD4 and CD8, after which CD4+ and CD8+ T cells were sorted on a FACSAria. Findings and caveats that apply to the study as a whole: Unlike mouse skin, where gammadelta T cells dominate, normal human skin contains resident alphabeta T cells that get sequenced too, which complicates analysis of the scalp TCR repertoire. Higher clonality and more expanded CD8+ clones were observed in lesional scalp than in normal scalp, particularly in alopecia totalis/universalis, a finding suggestive of antigenic drive. During tofacitinib treatment, many expanded lesional clones remained in scalp and blood, and this persistence may partly explain relapse after treatment is stopped. Because the treated cohort was small and had only one nonresponder, larger studies are needed to examine links between baseline CD8+ expansion and response. Scalp clonality and the number of expanded CD8+ clones among the top 100 scalp clones were significantly decreased by tofacitinib. Shared TCR sequences between patients were less evident than in mice, which may be partly attributable to HLA diversity in the patient population.

Concerning this clone itself: Its antigen specificity is not known. Per-base quality was not reported, and no clone a single base away is much larger than it.

The sequenced sample was CD4+ T cells sorted from blood, obtained at week 24, from a patient treated with tofacitinib. This receptor was identified in a human donor with alopecia areata.

The CDR3 protein sequence reads: CASSILPGQGNTEAFF. DNA sequence: TGTGCCAGTAGTATACTACCTGGACAGGGGAACACTGAAGCTTTCTTT. The chain is assembled from TRBV19 and TRBJ1-1, and 8 junctional nucleotides match TRBD1. As encoded in the germline V gene (reference sequence), CDR1 is LNHDA while CDR2 is SQIVND. After removal of 2 bases from V and 1 base from J, the junction retains 6 bases not matched to a gene. Including cysteine and phenylalanine, the CDR3 has 16 amino acids. Only the CDR3 portion is preserved as DNA: 48 bases, with reading frame beginning at the first base.